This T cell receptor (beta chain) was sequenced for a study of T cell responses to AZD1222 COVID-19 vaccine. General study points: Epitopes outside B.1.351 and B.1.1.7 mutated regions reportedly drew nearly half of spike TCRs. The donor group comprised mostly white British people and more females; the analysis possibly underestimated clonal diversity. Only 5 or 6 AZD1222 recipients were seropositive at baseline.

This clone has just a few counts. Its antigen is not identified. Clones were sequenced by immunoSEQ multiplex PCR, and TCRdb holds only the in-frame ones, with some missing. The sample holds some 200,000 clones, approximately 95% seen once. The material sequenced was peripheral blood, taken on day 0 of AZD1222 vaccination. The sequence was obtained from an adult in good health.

CDR3 coding DNA: TGTGCCAGTACCCCTGGGGACAGGGGGATTCAGCCCCAGCATTTT. The encoded protein is CASTPGDRGIQPQHF. The chain is built from TRBV19 and TRBJ1-5, with 11 bases aligning to TRBD1. Trimming cost V 7 bases and J 6 bases; bases outside gene matches: 8. In germline, CDR1 is LNHDA, CDR2 SQIVND (reference sequence). The CDR3 is 15 amino acids.